The 28 T cell receptor beta chains reported below all come from one sample, sequenced in a study of T cell responses to AZD1222 COVID-19 vaccine. Sequencing used immunoSEQ multiplex PCR; TCRdb keeps in-frame clones, though not all of them. The sample includes some 120,000 clones, less than 95% seen only once; the top ten take roughly 7.8%. Sequencing used peripheral blood, obtained on day 0 of AZD1222 vaccination. Receptor source: an adult in good health.

The genes are TRBV24-1 and TRBJ2-3; 7 nucleotides line up with TRBD1. V was pared by 6 bases and J by 0 bases, with 5 bases of the junction left unmatched. The CDR3 is made up of 15 amino acids. The germline CDR1 and CDR2 sequences are KGHDR and SFDVKD. The DNA of the CDR3 is TGTGCCACCAGTAACCGGGACAGTAGCACAGATACGCAGTATTTT. As protein: CATSNRDSSTDTQYF.

This clone was observed a few times. The chain links TRBV5-1 to TRBJ2-2; TRBD1 might be the D (5 bases). Trimming removed 1 base from V and 2 bases from J, with 21 bases in between. The germline V gene encodes CDR1 SGHRS and CDR2 YFSETQ. The CDR3 runs 19 residues. CDR3 sequence (DNA): TGCGCCAGCAGCTTGACAGGCCGGCTCGCCCCGACCAACACCGGGGAGCTGTTTTTT. This encodes CASSLTGRLAPTNTGELFF. The full variable domain, with the rest looked up from reference TRBV5-1 and TRBJ2-2, is KAGVTQTPRYLIKTRGQQVTLSCSPISGHRSVSWYQQTPGQGLQFLFEYFSETQRNKGNFPGRFSGRQFSNSRSEMNVSTLELGDSALYLCASSLTGRLAPTNTGELFFGEGSRLTVL.

The chain uses TRBV28 and TRBJ2-4; possibly TRBD1 for D (6 bases). Trimming took off 3 bases at V and 1 base at J, with 16 bases between the two ends. This CDR3 is built from 17 residues. Germline CDR1 and CDR2: MDHEN and SYDVKM. The CDR3 here is CASSFPRDNSAKNIQYF. DNA of the CDR3: TGTGCCAGCAGTTTTCCCCGGGACAACTCGGCCAAAAACATTCAGTACTTC.

This rearrangement joins TRBV10-1 to TRBJ1-5; the D is unclear. The CDR3 is 13 residues long. The ends were cut back, 5 bases at V and 8 bases at J, with 13 bases in the middle. Germline-derived CDR1 and CDR2 are WNHNN and SYGVQD (reference sequence). The CDR3 sequence: CASSPALGKPQHF. CDR3 sequence (DNA): TGCGCCAGCAGTCCTGCCTTGGGGAAGCCCCAGCATTTT.

The rearrangement joins TRBV6-5 to TRBJ2-7, with 12 bases fitting TRBD2. V lost 0 bases, J lost 7 bases, and 7 bases stayed unmatched. The CDR3 has 16 residues. Germline V gene sequence: CDR1 MNHEY, CDR2 SVGAGI. Written as DNA, the CDR3 is TGTGCCAGCAGTTACTCTGTGGGACTAGCGGGTAGGGAGCAGTACTTC. This encodes CASSYSVGLAGREQYF.

This clone has only a few counts. The CDR3 DNA reads TGTGCCAGTAGTATAGGAGTTAGCGGGAGGGCCCGCGAGCAGTACTTC. Translated: CASSIGVSGRAREQYF. This chain joins TRBV19 and TRBJ2-7; 11 positions match TRBD2. J gave up 6 bases and V 1 base, and 8 bases lay outside the gene matches. In germline, CDR1 is LNHDA, CDR2 SQIVND (reference sequence). The CDR3 runs 16 residues.

The chain has TRBV4-1 and TRBJ1-4; D remains unclear. V lost 1 base, J lost 8 bases, and 14 bases lay in between. The V gene's germline CDR1 is MGHRA and CDR2 YSYEKL. CDR3 length: 15 residues. CDR3 sequence (DNA): TGCGCCAGCAGCCAAGTCGGACCCAAAGCCGAAAAACTGTTTTTT. Its translation is CASSQVGPKAEKLFF.

The V and J genes are TRBV6-1 and TRBJ1-5, with D hard to call. The V gene's germline CDR1 is MNHNS and CDR2 SASEGT. The CDR3 is 16 residues long. V lost 2 bases, J lost 0 bases, and 11 bases lay in between. CDR3 sequence (DNA): TGTGCCAGCAGTGAAAGGCAGGCACGTAGCAATCAGCCCCAGCATTTT. It encodes CASSERQARSNQPQHF.

The rearrangement uses TRBV5-6 and TRBJ2-1; 9 nucleotides line up with TRBD1. CDR1 is SGHDT, CDR2 YYEEEE, per germline. The trim removed 0 bases at V and 7 bases at J, leaving 2 bases unmatched. The CDR3 consists of 14 residues. In nucleotides, the CDR3 is TGTGCCAGCAGCTTGGGGACAGGGGTAAATGAGCAGTTCTTC. This gives the protein CASSLGTGVNEQFF.

This rearrangement joins TRBV7-2 to TRBJ2-3; D not certain. This CDR3 spans 15 amino acids. CDR1 SGHTA and CDR2 FQGNSA come from the germline V gene. V was trimmed by 1 base and J by 2 bases, leaving 10 bases between them. CDR3 in amino acids: CASSLVPATTDTQYF. The CDR3 DNA reads as TGTGCCAGCAGCTTAGTTCCAGCTACCACAGATACGCAGTATTTT. The full variable domain, completed using reference TRBV7-2 and TRBJ2-3, is GAGVSQSPSNKVTEKGKDVELRCDPISGHTALYWYRQSLGQGLEFLIYFQGNSAPDKSGLPSDRFSAERTGGSVSTLTIQRTQQEDSAVYLCASSLVPATTDTQYFGPGTRLTVL.

V gene TRBV28 combines with J gene TRBJ1-1; D gene ambiguous. Trimming took 2 bases from V and 1 from J, leaving 11 bases between them. Germline V gene sequence: CDR1 MDHEN, CDR2 SYDVKM. This CDR3 is built from 15 residues. DNA for the CDR3: TGTGCCAGCAGTTTACTACCGGGTGGGAACACTGAAGCTTTCTTT. This codes for CASSLLPGGNTEAFF.

The genes are TRBV10-1 and TRBJ2-2; 10 bases fit TRBD2. The CDR3 has 18 amino acids. Looked up from germline, CDR1 is WNHNN and CDR2 is SYGVQD (reference sequence). The V gene end was trimmed by 0 bases and the J gene end by 3 bases; junction bases not matched to a gene: 7. The CDR3, as DNA: TGCGCCAGCAGTGAGTCTTTTAGGACTAGCGGAGACACCGGGGAGCTGTTTTTT. Protein product: CASSESFRTSGDTGELFF.

V and J are TRBV15 and TRBJ2-5; TRBD2 might be the D (6 bases). This CDR3 has 15 residues. The V end was cut by 4 bases, the J end by 6 bases, with 18 bases between. CDR1 is LNHNV and CDR2 is YYDKDF in the germline V gene (reference sequence). The CDR3, as DNA: TGTGCCACCAGCACCCCCACGGGCGGGAAGAAGACCCAGTACTTC. Translating it yields CATSTPTGGKKTQYF.

The chain combines TRBV7-2 with TRBJ1-6; no definite D call. The CDR3 is made up of 12 amino acids. Germline V gene data show CDR1 as SGHTA and CDR2 as FQGNSA. V was clipped by 7 bases and J by 11 bases, with 12 bases between them. The CDR3 nucleotides read TGTGCCAGCACCGTCGTTGGTGCACCCCTCCACTTT. Its translation is CASTVVGAPLHF.

This chain connects TRBV27 to TRBJ2-1; 11 bases map to TRBD2. The CDR3 runs to 15 residues. The trim removed 6 bases at V and 7 bases at J, leaving 8 bases unmatched. The V gene's germline CDR1 is MNHEY and CDR2 SMNVEV (reference sequence). The CDR3 protein is CASRGDGTSGNEQFF. In nucleotides, the CDR3 is TGTGCCAGCAGGGGGGATGGGACTAGCGGAAATGAGCAGTTCTTC.

V usage is TRBV5-6 and J usage is TRBJ1-3; tentatively, D is TRBD1 (6 bases). This CDR3 is built from 14 residues. In germline, CDR1 is SGHDT, CDR2 YYEEEE. V lost 3 bases to trimming and J lost 0 bases, with 7 bases between them. CDR3 sequence reads: CASSWTVSGNTIYF. In nucleotides, the CDR3 is TGTGCCAGCAGCTGGACAGTCTCTGGAAACACCATATATTTT.

The rearrangement links TRBV7-2 to TRBJ2-7, with 7 bases lining up with TRBD2. This CDR3 has 14 residues. The ends lost 2 bases at V and 2 bases at J; junction bases unmatched: 3. Germline V gives CDR1 SGHTA, CDR2 FQGNSA. In DNA form, the CDR3 reads TGTGCCAGCAGCTTAAGCGGGACCGCCTACGAGCAGTACTTC. Its protein is CASSLSGTAYEQYF.

This chain links TRBV19 with TRBJ2-1; 11 positions agree with TRBD2. Germline CDR1 LNHDA, CDR2 SQIVND (reference sequence). V shed 1 base and J 3 bases; nucleotides not matched to a gene: 2. This CDR3 is built from 16 residues. CDR3 coding DNA: TGTGCCAGTAGTATAGGACTAGCGGGACTCTACAATGAGCAGTTCTTC. This translates into CASSIGLAGLYNEQFF.

This clone was seen just once. V is TRBV3-1 (or the pseudogene TRBV3-2) and J is TRBJ2-7; 10 positions agree with TRBD1. Trimming took 0 bases from V and 0 from J; bases not matched to a gene: 8. This CDR3 region has 18 residues. CDR1 is LGHDT and CDR2 is YNNKEL in the germline V gene (reference sequence). This CDR3 is CASSQEGGTGAFSYEQYF. CDR3 nucleotide sequence: TGTGCCAGCAGCCAAGAGGGGGGGACAGGGGCTTTCTCCTACGAGCAGTACTTC.

The V and J genes are TRBV19 and TRBJ2-1, with 11 nucleotides matching TRBD2. The CDR3 extends over 16 amino acids. J lost 4 bases, V lost 5 bases, and 7 bases had no gene match. CDR1 is LNHDA and CDR2 is SQIVND in the germline V gene (reference sequence). The CDR3 reads CASSHLAGGPYNEQFF. The CDR3 DNA reads as TGTGCCAGTAGTCACCTAGCGGGGGGCCCGTACAATGAGCAGTTCTTC.

The chain recombines TRBV28 with TRBJ1-4, with D perhaps TRBD1 (5 bases). The CDR3 covers 15 residues. Looked up from germline, CDR1 is MDHEN and CDR2 is SYDVKM. With 6 bases removed from V and 4 bases from J, the gap between germline ends came to 15 bases. This CDR3 reads CASSPPGRINEKLFF. The DNA of the CDR3 is TGTGCCAGCAGCCCACCGGGACGGATTAATGAAAAACTGTTTTTT.

This rearrangement joins TRBV24-1 to TRBJ2-2; 11 positions agree with TRBD2. The junction had 8 bases not matched to a gene; V was cut back by 5 bases and J by 4 bases. CDR1 is KGHDR and CDR2 is SFDVKD in the germline V gene. This CDR3 is built from 17 residues. CDR3 DNA sequence: TGTGCCACCAGTGCTTCTAGCGGGAGGCGTGGCACCGGGGAGCTGTTTTTT. Amino acids: CATSASSGRRGTGELFF.

The V call is TRBV6-1, the J call TRBJ1-6; D gene ambiguous. CDR3 length: 16 amino acids. V was trimmed by 0 bases and J by 5 bases, leaving 11 bases between them. Germline-derived CDR1 and CDR2 are MNHNS and SASEGT. This CDR3 reads CASSEALQRNNSPLHF. The CDR3 region has the DNA TGTGCCAGCAGTGAAGCGCTACAGAGGAATAATTCACCCCTCCACTTT.

The gene calls are TRBV6-5 and TRBJ2-7; D possibly corresponds to TRBD1 (7 bases). In germline, CDR1 is MNHEY, CDR2 SVGAGI. Between the trimmed V and J ends, which lost 6 bases and 5 bases, there was a span of 20 bases. This CDR3 is built from 15 residues. CDR3 loop: CASRQWGQGEDEQYF. DNA for the CDR3: TGTGCCAGCAGGCAGTGGGGCCAGGGGGAGGACGAGCAGTACTTC.

The gene calls are TRBV7-9 and TRBJ2-3; 9 nucleotides line up with TRBD1. Germline V lookup: CDR1 SEHNR, CDR2 FQNEAQ (reference sequence). This CDR3 spans 13 amino acids. Trimming took 3 bases from V and 14 from J; bases not matched to a gene: 9. The CDR3 loop is CASSFDRDREGYF. Written as DNA, the CDR3 is TGTGCCAGCAGCTTCGACCGGGACAGGGAAGGGTATTTT. Looking up the rest from reference TRBV7-9 and TRBJ2-3 gives the full variable domain: DTGVSQNPRHKITKRGQNVTFRCDPISEHNRLYWYRQTLGQGPEFLTYFQNEAQLEKSRLLSDRFSAERPKGSFSTLEIQRTEQGDSAMYLCASSFDRDREGYFGPGTRLTVL.

V is TRBV7-7 and J is TRBJ2-5; D is tentatively TRBD1 or TRBD2 (6 bases each). The V gene's germline CDR1 is SSHAT and CDR2 FNYEAQ (reference sequence). Trimming took 4 bases from V and 5 from J, leaving 11 bases between them. The CDR3 extends over 13 amino acids. CDR3 sequence (DNA): TGTGCCAGCAGCTCGACTAGGGGGGAGACCCAGTACTTC. This encodes CASSSTRGETQYF.

The CDR3 bases are TGTGCCAGCAGTTACTCGAGATCTGGAGGATATGGCTACACCTTC. It yields the protein CASSYSRSGGYGYTF. The rearrangement joins TRBV6-5 to TRBJ1-2; no reliable D call. Trimming took off 0 bases at V and 5 bases at J, with 13 bases between the two ends. The CDR3 loop spans 15 amino acids. Germline values: CDR1 MNHEY, CDR2 SVGAGI.

In DNA form, the CDR3 reads TGTGCCACCAGCAGAGACGACATCACAGATACGCAGTATTTT. It specifies CATSRDDITDTQYF. The chain employs TRBV15 and TRBJ2-3, with no clear D. From germline, CDR1 is LNHNV and CDR2 YYDKDF (reference sequence). CDR3 size: 14 residues. V dropped 0 bases and J dropped 2 bases, with 6 bases sitting between them.